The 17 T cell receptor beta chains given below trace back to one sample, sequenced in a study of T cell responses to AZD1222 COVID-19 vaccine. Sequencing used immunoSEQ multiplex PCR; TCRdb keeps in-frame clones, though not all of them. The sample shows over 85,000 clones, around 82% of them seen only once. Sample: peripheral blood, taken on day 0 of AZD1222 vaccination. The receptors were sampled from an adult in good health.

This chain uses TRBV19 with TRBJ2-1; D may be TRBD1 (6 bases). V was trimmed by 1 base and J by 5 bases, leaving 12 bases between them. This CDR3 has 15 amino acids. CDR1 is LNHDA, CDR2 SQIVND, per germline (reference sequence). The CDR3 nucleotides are TGTGCCAGTAGTATAGGGCAGGGGCGCGACAATGAGCAGTTCTTC. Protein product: CASSIGQGRDNEQFF.

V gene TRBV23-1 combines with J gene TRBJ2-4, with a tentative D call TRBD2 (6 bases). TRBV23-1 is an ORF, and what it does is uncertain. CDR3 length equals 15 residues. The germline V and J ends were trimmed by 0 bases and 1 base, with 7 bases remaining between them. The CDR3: CASSQSGGAKNIQYF. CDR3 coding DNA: TGCGCCAGCAGTCAATCGGGGGGTGCCAAAAACATTCAGTACTTC.

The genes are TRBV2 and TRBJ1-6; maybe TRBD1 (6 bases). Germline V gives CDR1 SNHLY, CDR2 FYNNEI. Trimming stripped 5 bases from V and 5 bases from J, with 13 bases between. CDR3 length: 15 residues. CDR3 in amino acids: CASSSQGINNSPLHF. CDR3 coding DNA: TGTGCCAGCAGTTCACAGGGAATTAATAATTCACCCCTCCACTTT.

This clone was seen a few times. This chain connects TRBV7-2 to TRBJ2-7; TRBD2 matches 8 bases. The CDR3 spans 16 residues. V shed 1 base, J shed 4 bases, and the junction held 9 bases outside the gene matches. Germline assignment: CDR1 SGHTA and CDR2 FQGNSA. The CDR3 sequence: CASSLELTGTRYEQYF. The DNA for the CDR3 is TGTGCCAGCAGCTTAGAACTCACCGGGACTAGATACGAGCAGTACTTC.

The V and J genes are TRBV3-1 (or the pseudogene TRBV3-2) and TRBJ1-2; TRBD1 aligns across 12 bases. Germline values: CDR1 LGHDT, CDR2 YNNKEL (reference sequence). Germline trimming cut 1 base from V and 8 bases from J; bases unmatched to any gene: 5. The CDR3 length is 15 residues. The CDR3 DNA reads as TGTGCCAGCAGCCAAGGGGGGACAGGGGGCAGGGGCTACACCTTC. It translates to CASSQGGTGGRGYTF.

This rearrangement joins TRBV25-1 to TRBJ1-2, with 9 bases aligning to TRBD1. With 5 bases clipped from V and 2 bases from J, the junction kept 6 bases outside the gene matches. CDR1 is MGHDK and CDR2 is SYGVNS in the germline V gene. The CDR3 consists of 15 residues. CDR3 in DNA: TGTGCCAGCAGTAACCCGGGACAGGGAAACTATGGCTACACCTTC. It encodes CASSNPGQGNYGYTF.

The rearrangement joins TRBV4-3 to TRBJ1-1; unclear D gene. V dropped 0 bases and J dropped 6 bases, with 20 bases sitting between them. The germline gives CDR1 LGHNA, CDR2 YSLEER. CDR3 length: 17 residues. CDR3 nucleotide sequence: TGCGCCAGCAGCCAAGACAGCTCGGGAATCGAAGTTTCTGAAGCTTTCTTT. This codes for CASSQDSSGIEVSEAFF.

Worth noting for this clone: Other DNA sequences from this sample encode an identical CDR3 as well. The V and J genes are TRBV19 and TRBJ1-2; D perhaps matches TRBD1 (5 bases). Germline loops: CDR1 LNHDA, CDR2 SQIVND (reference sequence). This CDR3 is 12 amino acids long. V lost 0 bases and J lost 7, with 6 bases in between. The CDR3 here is CASSIEGVGYTF. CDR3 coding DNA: TGTGCCAGTAGTATAGAGGGGGTTGGCTACACCTTC.

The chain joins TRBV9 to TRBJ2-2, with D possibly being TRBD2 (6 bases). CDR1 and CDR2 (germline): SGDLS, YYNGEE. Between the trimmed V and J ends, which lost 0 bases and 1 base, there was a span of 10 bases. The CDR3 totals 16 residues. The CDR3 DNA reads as TGTGCCAGCAGCGTAGATCCCGGGGGGAACACCGGGGAGCTGTTTTTT. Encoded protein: CASSVDPGGNTGELFF.

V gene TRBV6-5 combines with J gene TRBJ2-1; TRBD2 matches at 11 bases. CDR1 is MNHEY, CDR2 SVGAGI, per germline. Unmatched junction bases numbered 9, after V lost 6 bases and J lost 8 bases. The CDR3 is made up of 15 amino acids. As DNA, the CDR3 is TGTGCCAGCAGCCTTCTTAGCGGGAGGGACTATGAGCAGTTCTTC. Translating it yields CASSLLSGRDYEQFF.

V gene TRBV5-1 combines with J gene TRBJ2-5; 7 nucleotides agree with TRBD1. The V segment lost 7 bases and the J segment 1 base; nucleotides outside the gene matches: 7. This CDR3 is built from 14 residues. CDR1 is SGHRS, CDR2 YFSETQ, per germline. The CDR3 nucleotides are TGCGCCAGCGGTTTAACAGGGGTCCAAGAGACCCAGTACTTC. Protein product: CASGLTGVQETQYF.

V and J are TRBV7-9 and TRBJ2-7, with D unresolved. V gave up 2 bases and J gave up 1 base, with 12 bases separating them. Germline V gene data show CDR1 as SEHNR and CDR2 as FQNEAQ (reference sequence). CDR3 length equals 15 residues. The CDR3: CASSLSSTPSYEQYF. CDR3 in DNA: TGTGCCAGCAGCTTATCCTCCACGCCGTCCTACGAGCAGTACTTC. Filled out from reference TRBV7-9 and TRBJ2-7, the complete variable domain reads DTGVSQNPRHKITKRGQNVTFRCDPISEHNRLYWYRQTLGQGPEFLTYFQNEAQLEKSRLLSDRFSAERPKGSFSTLEIQRTEQGDSAMYLCASSLSSTPSYEQYFGPGTRLTVT.

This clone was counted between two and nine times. DNA of the CDR3: TGTGCCAGCTCACCTTCCCATCTTGGGCCGGACTTTTTGCTGAGGGAACTGTTTTTT. Its protein product is CASSPSHLGPDFLLRELFF. V and J are TRBV18 and TRBJ1-4, with D unresolved. The CDR3 is 19 residues long. V shed 3 bases and J shed 12 bases, with 32 bases lying between them. CDR1 is KGHSH and CDR2 is LQKENI in the germline V gene.

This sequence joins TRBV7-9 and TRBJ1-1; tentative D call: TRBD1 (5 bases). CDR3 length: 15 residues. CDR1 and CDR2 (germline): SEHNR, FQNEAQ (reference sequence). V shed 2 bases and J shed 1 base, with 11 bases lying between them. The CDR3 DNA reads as TGTGCCAGCAGCTTATGGGGGGGACGGAACACTGAAGCTTTCTTT. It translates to CASSLWGGRNTEAFF.

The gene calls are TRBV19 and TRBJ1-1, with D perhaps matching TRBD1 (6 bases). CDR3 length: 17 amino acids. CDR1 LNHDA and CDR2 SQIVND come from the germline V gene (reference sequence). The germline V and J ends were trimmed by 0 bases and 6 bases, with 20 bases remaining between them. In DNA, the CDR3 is TGTGCCAGTAGTATAGATCGGGGGGGACATTTCTTTTCTGAAGCTTTCTTT. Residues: CASSIDRGGHFFSEAFF.

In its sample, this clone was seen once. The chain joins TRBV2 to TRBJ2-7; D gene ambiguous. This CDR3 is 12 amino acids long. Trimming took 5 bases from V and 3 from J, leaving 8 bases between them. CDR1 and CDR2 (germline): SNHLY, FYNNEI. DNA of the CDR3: TGTGCCAGCAGTAAAGACATCTACGAGCAGTACTTC. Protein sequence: CASSKDIYEQYF.

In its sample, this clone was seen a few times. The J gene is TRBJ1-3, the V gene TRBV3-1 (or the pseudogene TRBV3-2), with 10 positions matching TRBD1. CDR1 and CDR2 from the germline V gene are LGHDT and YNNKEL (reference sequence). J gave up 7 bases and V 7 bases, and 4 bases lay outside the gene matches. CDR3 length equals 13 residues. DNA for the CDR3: TGTGCCAGCACCATGGGACAGGGGAACACCATATATTTT. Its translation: CASTMGQGNTIYF.